This T cell receptor beta chain was identified during a study of shared clonotypes between healthy human individuals. CDR1 is GTSNPN and CDR2 is SVGIG in the germline V gene (reference sequence). The CDR3 is 14 residues long. Between the trimmed V and J ends, which lost 2 bases and 11 bases, there was a span of 21 bases. This table comes from immunoSEQ multiplex PCR, and its TCRdb copy is limited to in-frame clones, with some not included. Of some 650,000 clones listed, about 96% are singletons. The material sequenced was naive CD4+ T cells sorted from blood. Subset specified: CD45RA+ positively selected. The origin of this receptor is a woman in her 30s in good health. This chain uses TRBV30 with TRBJ1-1; tentatively, D is TRBD1 (5 bases). For the CDR3, the DNA is TGTGCCTGGAGTCGGGGCGGAGACTACGTACCTGCTTTCTTT. It yields the protein CAWSRGGDYVPAFF. The entire variable domain, with the rest obtained from reference TRBV30 and TRBJ1-1, is as follows: SQTIHQWPATLVQPVGSPLSLECTVEGTSNPNLYWYRQAAGRGLQLLFYSVGIGQISSEVPQNLSASRPQDRQFILSSKKLLLSDSGFYLCAWSRGGDYVPAFFGQGTRLTVV.